This record covers a single T cell receptor beta chain. What it binds is unknown. This specimen belongs to a study of shared clonotypes between healthy human individuals. Produced via immunoSEQ multiplex PCR; TCRdb's table is partial and in-frame only. The data hold around 2.1 million clones, with 93% observed a single time. In the naive CD8 group, cells lacked CD45RO and were positively selected for CCR7, so terminally differentiated effector memory CD45RA+ cells were left out. Overall study findings and caveats: The authors sampled blood alone, and tissue repertoires likely differ.

The V end was cut by 4 bases, the J end by 0 bases, with 28 bases between. From germline, CDR1 is PRHDT and CDR2 FYEKMQ (reference sequence). CDR3 length equals 22 residues. The chain couples TRBV13 to TRBJ2-6; TRBD1 might be the D (5 bases). Sequencing was carried out using naive CD8+ T cells from PBMCs. This clonotype was sampled from a man younger than 35 in good health. Some clones in this sample may be carry-over from other donors' samples. The CDR3 loop is CASSSNPQGLGSFSSGANVLTF. The CDR3 region has the DNA TGTGCCAGCAGCTCAAACCCTCAGGGTTTGGGGTCCTTTTCCTCTGGGGCCAACGTCCTGACTTTC.